The present TCR beta chain was sequenced within a study of cytomegalovirus exposure and HLA in healthy donors. The CDR3 totals 14 residues. The germline V gene has CDR1 SGHNT and CDR2 YYREEE (reference sequence). J lost 4 bases, V lost 4 bases, and 7 bases had no gene match. Primers included in the PCR were 60 Vbeta and 13 Jbeta primers. TCRdb's copy holds only in-frame clones and misses some; the assay was immunoSEQ multiplex PCR. The repertoire holds roughly 160,000 clones, more than 80% seen once, with about 7.7% in the top ten. This TCR was recovered from a woman in her 30s in good health and CMV-seropositive. The sample taken for sequencing was PBMCs. The V call is TRBV5-4, the J call TRBJ1-2, with 7 bases matching TRBD1. The CDR3 DNA follows: TGTGCCAGCAGCGGAGGCAGGGGGTTCTATGGCTACACCTTC. It is translated as CASSGGRGFYGYTF.